This T cell receptor (beta chain) was documented in a study of regulatory T cells in long-lasting Graves disease. The CDR3 spans 17 residues. V dropped 0 bases and J dropped 2 bases, with 16 bases sitting between them. CDR1 is LGHDT, CDR2 YNNKEL, per germline (reference sequence). According to the study, TCR beta libraries were built with iRepertoire HTBI primers and CDR3-region Arm-PCR. TCRdb ran MiXCR on the multiplex PCR reads and lists one entry per CDR3 protein. The table lists about 540,000 distinct CDR3 sequences, about 13% of them singletons. This clonotype was detected ten times or more. Time point denoted: newly diagnosed GD, antithyroid drugs for less than 3 months. RNA isolated from PBMCs was used to make the TCR library. The same specimen was also included in a second study, on T cells in Graves' hyperthyroidism and ophthalmopathy. That paper states: TCR CDR3 regions were first amplified by RT-PCR with HTBI primers.

This clonotype was obtained from a man aged 25-40 years with Graves disease. The J gene is TRBJ2-5, the V gene TRBV3-1; D unclear. Sequencing was performed on peripheral blood mononuclear cells (PBMCs), taken at new diagnosis, from a patient treated with antithyroid drugs. The DNA of the CDR3 is TGTGCCAGCAGCCAAGATCAAGGGTCTCGCGCGCAAGAGACCCAGTACTTC. Residues: CASSQDQGSRAQETQYF.